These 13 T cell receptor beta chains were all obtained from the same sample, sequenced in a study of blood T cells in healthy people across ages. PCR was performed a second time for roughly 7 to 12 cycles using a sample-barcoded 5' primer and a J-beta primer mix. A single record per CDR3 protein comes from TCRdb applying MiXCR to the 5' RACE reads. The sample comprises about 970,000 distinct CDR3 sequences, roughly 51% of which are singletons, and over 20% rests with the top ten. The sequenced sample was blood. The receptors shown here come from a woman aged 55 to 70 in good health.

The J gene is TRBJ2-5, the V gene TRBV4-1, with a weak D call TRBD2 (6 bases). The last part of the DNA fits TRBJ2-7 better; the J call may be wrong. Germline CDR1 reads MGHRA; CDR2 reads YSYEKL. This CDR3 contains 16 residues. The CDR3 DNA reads TGCGCCAGCAGCCACAATTGGGGGGAGTGGTCTAACGAGCAGTACTTC. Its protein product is CASSHNWGEWSNEQYF.

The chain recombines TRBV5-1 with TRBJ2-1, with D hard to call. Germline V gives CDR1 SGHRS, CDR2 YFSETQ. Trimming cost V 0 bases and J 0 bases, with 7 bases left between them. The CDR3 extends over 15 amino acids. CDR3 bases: TGCGCCAGCAGCTTGGAGGATAACTCCTACAATGAGCAGTTCTTC. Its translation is CASSLEDNSYNEQFF.

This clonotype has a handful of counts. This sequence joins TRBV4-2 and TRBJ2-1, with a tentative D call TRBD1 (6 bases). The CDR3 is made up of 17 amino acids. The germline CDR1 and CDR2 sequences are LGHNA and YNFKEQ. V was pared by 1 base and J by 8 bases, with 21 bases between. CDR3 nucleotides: TGTGCCAGCAGCCAAGCTTCCGGGACAACCCTGTTGGATGAGCAGTTCTTC. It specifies CASSQASGTTLLDEQFF.

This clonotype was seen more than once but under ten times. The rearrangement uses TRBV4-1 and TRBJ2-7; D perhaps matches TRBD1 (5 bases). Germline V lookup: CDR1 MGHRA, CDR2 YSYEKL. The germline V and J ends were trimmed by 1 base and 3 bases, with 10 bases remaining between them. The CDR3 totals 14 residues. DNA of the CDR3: TGCGCCAGCAGCCAAGGTCAGGGCATCTACGAGCAGTACTTC. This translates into CASSQGQGIYEQYF.

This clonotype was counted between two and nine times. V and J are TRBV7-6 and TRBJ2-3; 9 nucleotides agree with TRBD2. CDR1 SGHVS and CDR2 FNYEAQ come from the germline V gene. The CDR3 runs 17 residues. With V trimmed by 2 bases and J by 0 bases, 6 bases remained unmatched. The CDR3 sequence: CASSLSPSGASTDTQYF. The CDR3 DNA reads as TGTGCCAGCAGCTTATCCCCTAGCGGGGCTAGCACAGATACGCAGTATTTT.

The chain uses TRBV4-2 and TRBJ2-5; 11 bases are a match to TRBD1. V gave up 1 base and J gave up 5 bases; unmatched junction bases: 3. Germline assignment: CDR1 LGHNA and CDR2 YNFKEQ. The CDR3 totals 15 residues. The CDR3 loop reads CASSQGGQGGETQYF. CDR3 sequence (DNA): TGTGCCAGCAGCCAAGGGGGACAGGGGGGTGAGACCCAGTACTTC.

CDR3: CSARETAYNEQFF. CDR3 DNA sequence: TGCAGTGCTAGAGAAACAGCGTACAATGAGCAGTTCTTC. V and J are TRBV20-1 and TRBJ2-1; D is uncertain. The CDR3 loop spans 13 amino acids. V lost 0 bases to trimming and J lost 4 bases, with 7 bases between them. From germline, CDR1 is DFQATT and CDR2 SNEGSKA (reference sequence).

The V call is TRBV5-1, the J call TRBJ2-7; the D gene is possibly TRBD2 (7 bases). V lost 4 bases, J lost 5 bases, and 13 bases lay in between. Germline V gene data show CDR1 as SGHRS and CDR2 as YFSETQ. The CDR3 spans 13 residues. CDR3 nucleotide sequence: TGCGCCAGCAGCACGCCGGGGGGCGACGAGCAGTACTTC. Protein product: CASSTPGGDEQYF.

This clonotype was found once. In nucleotides, the CDR3 is TGTGCCAGCAGCCACAGCGGGAGAAAGAACGATGAGCAGTTCTTC. The encoded protein is CASSHSGRKNDEQFF. The chain employs TRBV7-9 and TRBJ2-1; TRBD2 agrees at 8 bases. CDR1 is SEHNR and CDR2 is FQNEAQ in the germline V gene (reference sequence). CDR3 size: 15 residues. J lost 8 bases, V lost 5 bases, and 11 bases had no gene match.

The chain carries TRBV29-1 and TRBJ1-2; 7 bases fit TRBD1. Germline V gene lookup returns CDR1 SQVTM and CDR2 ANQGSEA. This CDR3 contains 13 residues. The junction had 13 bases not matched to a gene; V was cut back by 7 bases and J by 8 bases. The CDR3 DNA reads TGCAGCGCCTACCCGACAGGGATAGAGGGCTACACCTTC. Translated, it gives CSAYPTGIEGYTF.

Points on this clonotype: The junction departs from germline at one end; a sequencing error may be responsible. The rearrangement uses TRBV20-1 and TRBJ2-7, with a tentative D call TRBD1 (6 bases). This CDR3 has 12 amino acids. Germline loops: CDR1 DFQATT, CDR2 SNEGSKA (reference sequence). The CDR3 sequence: CSARPGARERYF. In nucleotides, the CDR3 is TGCAGTGCTAGGCCAGGGGCCCGCGAGCGGTACTTC.

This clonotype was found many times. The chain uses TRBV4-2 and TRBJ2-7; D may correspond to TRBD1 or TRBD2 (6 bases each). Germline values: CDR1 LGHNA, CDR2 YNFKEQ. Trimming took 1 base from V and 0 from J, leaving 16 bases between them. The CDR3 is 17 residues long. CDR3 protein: CASSQGVGGYGSYEQYF. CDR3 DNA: TGTGCCAGCAGCCAAGGGGTGGGGGGCTACGGCTCCTACGAGCAGTACTTC.

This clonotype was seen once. The CDR3 loop is CASSQDEGNGGAEAFF. For the CDR3, the DNA is TGCGCCAGCAGCCAAGATGAGGGGAACGGTGGCGCTGAAGCTTTCTTT. V gene TRBV4-3 combines with J gene TRBJ1-1; possibly TRBD1 for D (5 bases). Germline V gene data show CDR1 as LGHNA and CDR2 as YSLEER. There are 16 residues in the CDR3. V lost 0 bases to trimming and J lost 6 bases, with 17 bases between them.